The next 5 T cell receptor beta chains were all read from a single sample in a study of blood T cell repertoires in COVID-19. Clones were sequenced by immunoSEQ multiplex PCR, and TCRdb holds only the in-frame ones, with some missing. The table records approximately 74,000 clones, roughly 88% of them present only once. The sequencing input was peripheral blood. The receptors were gathered from a woman aged 80 or older with active or convalescent COVID-19.

The chain is built from TRBV6-1 and TRBJ2-1; TRBD2 matches at 7 bases. This CDR3 is 15 amino acids long. The V segment lost 7 bases and the J segment 6 bases; nucleotides outside the gene matches: 12. Germline loops: CDR1 MNHNS, CDR2 SASEGT. CDR3 protein: CASTPRERGSNEQFF. The CDR3 region has the DNA TGTGCCAGCACTCCGAGGGAGCGGGGTAGCAATGAGCAGTTCTTC.

This sequence joins TRBV5-1 and TRBJ1-4; D is unclear. V lost 3 bases, J lost 7 bases, and 13 bases lay in between. The CDR3 runs to 14 residues. From germline, CDR1 is SGHRS and CDR2 YFSETQ. The CDR3 DNA sequence: TGCGCCAGCAGCTCGAAAATAGGGAGTGAAAAACTGTTTTTT. This encodes CASSSKIGSEKLFF.

The chain recombines TRBV27 with TRBJ1-2; D is possibly TRBD1 (6 bases). The V and J ends lost 5 bases and 6 bases respectively, with 13 bases between them. The CDR3 runs to 13 residues. Germline V gene data show CDR1 as MNHEY and CDR2 as SMNVEV (reference sequence). CDR3 in amino acids: CASSEHRAHGYTF. The CDR3 DNA sequence: TGTGCCAGCAGTGAACACAGGGCCCATGGCTACACCTTC.

This clone was counted a single time. The V call is TRBV4-3, the J call TRBJ1-3, with D possibly matching TRBD1 (5 bases). The ends were cut back, 2 bases at V and 0 bases at J, with 14 bases in the middle. Germline lookup yields CDR1 LGHNA and CDR2 YSLEER. The CDR3 contains 17 residues. The CDR3 protein is CASSQLTGTNSGNTIYF. CDR3 bases: TGCGCCAGCAGCCAACTAACCGGGACTAACTCTGGAAACACCATATATTTT.

The chain employs TRBV4-1 and TRBJ2-3; weak D call: TRBD1 (7 bases). This CDR3 region has 17 residues. Looked up from germline, CDR1 is MGHRA and CDR2 is YSYEKL. V gave up 0 bases and J gave up 6 bases, with 19 bases separating them. In DNA, the CDR3 is TGCGCCAGCAGCCAAGATAGCAGGGGGGACGTCTTGGATACGCAGTATTTT. Protein sequence: CASSQDSRGDVLDTQYF.